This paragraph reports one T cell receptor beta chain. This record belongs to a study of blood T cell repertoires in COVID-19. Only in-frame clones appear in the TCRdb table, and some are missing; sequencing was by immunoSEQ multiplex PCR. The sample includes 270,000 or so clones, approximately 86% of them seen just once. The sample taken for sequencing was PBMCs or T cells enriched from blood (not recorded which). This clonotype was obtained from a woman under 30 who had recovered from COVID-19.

The CDR3, as DNA: TGCGCCAGCAGCCAAATCATTGGGACAGGGGAGTCCTACGAGCAGTACTTC. It codes for CASSQIIGTGESYEQYF. The V and J genes are TRBV4-3 and TRBJ2-7, with TRBD1 matching 10 bases. The V segment lost 2 bases and the J segment 1 base; nucleotides outside the gene matches: 8. CDR3 length: 17 residues. Germline values: CDR1 LGHNA, CDR2 YSLEER.